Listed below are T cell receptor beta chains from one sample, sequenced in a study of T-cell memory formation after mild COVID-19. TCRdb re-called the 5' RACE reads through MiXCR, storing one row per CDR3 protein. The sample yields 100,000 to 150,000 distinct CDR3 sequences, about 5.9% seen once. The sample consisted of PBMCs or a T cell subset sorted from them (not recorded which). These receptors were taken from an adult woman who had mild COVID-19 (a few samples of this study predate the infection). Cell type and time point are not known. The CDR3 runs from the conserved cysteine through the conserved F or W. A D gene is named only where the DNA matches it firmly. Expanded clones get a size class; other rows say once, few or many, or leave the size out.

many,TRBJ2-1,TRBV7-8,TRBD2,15,TGTGCCAGCAGCTTAGATCTGGGACTAGCCTATGAGCAGTTCTTC,CASSLDLGLAYEQFF
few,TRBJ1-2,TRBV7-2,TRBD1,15,TGTGCCAGCAGCTTATCCCAGACAGGGAACTATGGCTACACCTTC,CASSLSQTGNYGYTF
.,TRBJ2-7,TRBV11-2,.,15,TGTGCCAGCAGCCCTCGCCCCACCCCGGGGTACGAGCAGTACTTC,CASSPRPTPGYEQYF
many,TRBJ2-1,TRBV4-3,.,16,TGCGCCAGCAGCCCCCGCAAGAGCGGTCAATACAATGAGCAGTTCTTC,CASSPRKSGQYNEQFF
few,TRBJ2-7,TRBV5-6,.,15,TGTGCCACCGATCCCGGACAGTTTTCTCCCTACGAGCAGTACTTC,CATDPGQFSPYEQYF
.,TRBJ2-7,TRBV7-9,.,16,TGTGCCAGCAGCTTAGCTTCGGCAGCCGGGGACTACGAGCAGTACTTC,CASSLASAAGDYEQYF
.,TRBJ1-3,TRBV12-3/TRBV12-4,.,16,TGTGCCAGCAGCTCACGTGGACGGAACTCTGGAAACACCATATATTTT,CASSSRGRNSGNTIYF
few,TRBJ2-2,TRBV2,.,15,TGTGCCAGCAGTGAAGCGCTTCGGTACACCGGGGAGCTGTTTTTT,CASSEALRYTGELFF
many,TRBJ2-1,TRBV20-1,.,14,TGCAGTGCTCACACTAGTTCATCTATGTATGAGCAGTTCTTC,CSAHTSSSMYEQFF
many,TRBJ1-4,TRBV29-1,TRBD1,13,TGCAGCGTGGGGACAGGGGGCGATGAAAAACTGTTTTTT,CSVGTGGDEKLFF
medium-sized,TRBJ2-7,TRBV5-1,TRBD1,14,TGCGCCAGCAGCCGTGAGGGACAGTCCTACGAGCAGTACTTC,CASSREGQSYEQYF
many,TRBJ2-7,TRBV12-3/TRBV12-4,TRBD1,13,TGTGCCAGCGGGACAGGGAGTATCTACGAGCAGTACTTC,CASGTGSIYEQYF
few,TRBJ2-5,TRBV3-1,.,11,TGTGCCAGCAGATTCAGAGGGACCCAGTACTTC,CASRFRGTQYF
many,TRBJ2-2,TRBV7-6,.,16,TGTGCCAGCAGCTTAGCCGGTTCTGCGAACACCGGGGAGCTGTTTTTT,CASSLAGSANTGELFF